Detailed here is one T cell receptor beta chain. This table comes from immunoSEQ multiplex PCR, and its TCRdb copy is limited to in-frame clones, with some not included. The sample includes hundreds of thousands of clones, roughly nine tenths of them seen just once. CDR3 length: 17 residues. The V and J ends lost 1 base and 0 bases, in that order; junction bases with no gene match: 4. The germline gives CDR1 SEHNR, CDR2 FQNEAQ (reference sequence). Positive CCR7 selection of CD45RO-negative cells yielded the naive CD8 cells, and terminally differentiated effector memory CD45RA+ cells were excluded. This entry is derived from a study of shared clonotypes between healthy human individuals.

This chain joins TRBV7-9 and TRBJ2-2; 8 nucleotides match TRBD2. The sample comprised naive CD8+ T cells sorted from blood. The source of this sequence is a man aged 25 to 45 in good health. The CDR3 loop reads CASSLVGRGTNTGELFF. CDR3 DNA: TGTGCCAGCAGCTTAGTCGGGAGGGGTACGAACACCGGGGAGCTGTTTTTT.